This TCR beta chain was identified during a study of T-cell memory formation after mild COVID-19. Study as a whole: For the most part, TCR clusters were specific to one donor.

This CDR3 comprises 15 residues. Germline CDR1 and CDR2: SNHLY and FYNNEI. V lost 6 bases to trimming and J lost 3 bases; unmatched junction nucleotides: 5. General observations from the study: Prior to infection, memory already included some responding clones, suggesting cross-reactive memory joined.

TCRdb called the 5' RACE reads again in MiXCR, with one record for every CDR3 protein. The top ten clones hold under 15% of a sample with around 410,000 distinct CDR3 sequences, less than 25% of them seen once. A note on this clonotype: Its antigen is still unknown.

The receptor's source is an adult woman who had mild COVID-19 (a few samples of this study predate the infection). Cell type and time point are not known. Sequencing was performed on PBMCs or a T cell subset sorted from them (not recorded which). This sequence joins TRBV2 and TRBJ1-4, with TRBD1 matching over 9 bases. The CDR3 DNA sequence: TGTGCCAGCAGCGGGACAGGGCTCTCTAATGAAAAACTGTTTTTT. Translating gives CASSGTGLSNEKLFF.